Following are 21 T cell receptor beta chains from one sample sequenced in a study of CD8 T cells in Susac syndrome. Random hexamers were used to reverse transcribe the RNA input (about 0.45 to 1 ug). TCRdb re-derived calls from the immunoSEQ multiplex PCR reads in MiXCR, one entry per CDR3 protein. This table holds about 430,000 distinct CDR3 sequences, approximately 89% found once. Sequenced: CD8+ T cells from PBMCs. The receptors derive from a human donor with multiple sclerosis.

V gene TRBV13 combines with J gene TRBJ2-7; D is possibly TRBD2 (6 bases). The germline gives CDR1 PRHDT, CDR2 FYEKMQ (reference sequence). The CDR3 sequence is 15 residues long. Trimming cost V 4 bases and J 7 bases, with 20 bases left between them. The CDR3 DNA reads TGTGCCAGCAGCTCCTGGGACTCCCAAGTTGAGGAGCAGTACTTC. Its translation: CASSSWDSQVEEQYF.

The chain joins TRBV27 to TRBJ1-5, with D possibly matching TRBD1 (5 bases). V was cut by 5 bases and J by 3 bases, with 11 bases left in between. Germline V gene sequence: CDR1 MNHEY, CDR2 SMNVEV (reference sequence). The CDR3 is 14 amino acids. CDR3 protein: CASSTDSYNQPQHF. DNA for the CDR3: TGTGCCAGCAGTACCGACAGTTACAATCAGCCCCAGCATTTT.

This sequence joins TRBV2 and TRBJ2-7, with D possibly being TRBD1 or TRBD2 (5 bases each). The CDR3 totals 17 residues. Germline-derived CDR1 and CDR2 are SNHLY and FYNNEI. Trimming left V 3 bases short and J 3 bases short, with 21 bases between. CDR3 DNA sequence: TGTGCCAGCAGTGAGGCTTTTATCTGGGACGGTCTCTACGAGCAGTACTTC. Encoded protein: CASSEAFIWDGLYEQYF.

This chain joins TRBV4-1 and TRBJ2-1; D not resolved. Germline V gene data show CDR1 as MGHRA and CDR2 as YSYEKL. The V end was cut by 2 bases, the J end by 6 bases, with 8 bases between. The CDR3 runs to 13 residues. CDR3 coding DNA: TGCGCCAGCAGCCAAACGCTATCCAATGAGCAGTTCTTC. Translated, it gives CASSQTLSNEQFF.

This chain joins TRBV9 and TRBJ2-7, with D possibly TRBD1 on 6 matching bases. This CDR3 is built from 15 residues. Germline V lookup: CDR1 SGDLS, CDR2 YYNGEE. V dropped 0 bases and J dropped 0 bases, with 10 bases sitting between them. The CDR3 is CASSVEEQGSYEQYF. The CDR3 DNA is TGTGCCAGCAGCGTAGAGGAACAGGGCTCCTACGAGCAGTACTTC.

The chain combines TRBV29-1 with TRBJ2-1; D gene unclear. V lost 3 bases to trimming and J lost 0 bases, with 12 bases between them. The V gene's germline CDR1 is SQVTM and CDR2 ANQGSEA. This CDR3 has 15 amino acids. The CDR3 sequence is CSVERAFSSYNEQFF. The DNA of the CDR3 is TGCAGCGTTGAGCGCGCGTTTAGCTCCTACAATGAGCAGTTCTTC.

This clonotype showed up just once. The rearrangement joins TRBV9 to TRBJ2-1; no clear D. The CDR3 sequence is 13 residues long. The V gene's germline CDR1 is SGDLS and CDR2 YYNGEE. Deletions cut 2 bases from V and 7 bases from J, with 10 bases between. The CDR3 sequence is CASSVTEWNEQFF. The CDR3 DNA reads TGTGCCAGCAGCGTGACGGAGTGGAATGAGCAGTTCTTC.

This chain links TRBV5-1 with TRBJ2-1; D is possibly TRBD2 (5 bases). Per germline, CDR1 SGHRS and CDR2 YFSETQ. The CDR3 has 13 amino acids. Trimming shortened V by 4 bases and J by 6 bases, and 11 bases separated the two germline ends. The CDR3 spells CASSVAEGNEQFF. The CDR3 DNA reads as TGCGCCAGCAGCGTCGCCGAGGGCAATGAGCAGTTCTTC.

The V call is TRBV27, the J call TRBJ2-7; D gene ambiguous. Germline CDR1 is MNHEY and CDR2 is SMNVEV (reference sequence). V lost 8 bases and J lost 5, with 19 bases in between. The CDR3 consists of 14 residues. The CDR3 here is CASGVADDLDEQYF. The CDR3 DNA follows: TGTGCCAGCGGGGTGGCAGATGATTTAGACGAGCAGTACTTC.

V gene TRBV7-6 combines with J gene TRBJ2-1; perhaps D is TRBD1 or TRBD2 (5 bases each). V lost 4 bases to trimming and J lost 7 bases, with 8 bases between them. Germline loops: CDR1 SGHVS, CDR2 FNYEAQ. The CDR3 length is 12 residues. In DNA form, the CDR3 reads TGTGCCAGCAGCTGGGGGTGGAATGAGCAGTTCTTC. This sequence encodes CASSWGWNEQFF.

J is TRBJ2-2 and V is TRBV7-9; tentative D call: TRBD1 (6 bases). CDR1 is SEHNR, CDR2 FQNEAQ, per germline (reference sequence). V gave up 3 bases and J gave up 5 bases, with 7 bases separating them. The CDR3 runs 13 residues. The CDR3 loop reads CASSLDSTGELFF. For the CDR3, the DNA is TGTGCCAGCAGCTTGGACAGTACCGGGGAGCTGTTTTTT.

This chain connects TRBV30 to TRBJ1-1; no clear D. This CDR3 has 12 amino acids. The germline V gene encodes CDR1 GTSNPN and CDR2 SVGIG (reference sequence). Trimming cost V 7 bases and J 1 base, with 10 bases left between them. CDR3 DNA sequence: TGTGCCTCCAAAGGTGAGAACACTGAAGCTTTCTTT. This translates into CASKGENTEAFF.

V is TRBV7-9 and J is TRBJ2-5, with D unresolved. CDR1 and CDR2 from the germline V gene are SEHNR and FQNEAQ (reference sequence). Trimming pared 3 bases from V and 6 bases from J, leaving 8 bases between. This CDR3 has 12 amino acids. The CDR3 is CASSFPRKTQYF. The DNA of the CDR3 is TGTGCCAGCAGCTTTCCTCGGAAGACCCAGTACTTC.

The V call is TRBV5-6, the J call TRBJ1-3; a weak D match, TRBD1 (6 bases). The CDR3 covers 17 residues. CDR1 is SGHDT, CDR2 YYEEEE, per germline. Trimming left V 0 bases short and J 2 bases short, with 15 bases between. The CDR3 protein is CASSLVPDRQTGNTIYF. CDR3 bases: TGTGCCAGCAGCTTGGTACCGGACAGACAGACTGGAAACACCATATATTTT.

For the CDR3, the DNA is TGTGCCAGCTACGGAGCTGGGAGAAATCAGCCCCAGCATTTT. Residues: CASYGAGRNQPQHF. This sequence joins TRBV28 and TRBJ1-5; D is unresolved. The V gene lost 8 bases and the J gene lost 4 bases, with 15 bases spanning the gap. Germline CDR1 MDHEN, CDR2 SYDVKM. The CDR3 is 14 amino acids.

This sequence joins TRBV6-4 and TRBJ1-1, with D unclear. There are 13 residues in the CDR3. Germline loops: CDR1 MRHNA, CDR2 SNTAGT. The V end lost 6 bases, the J end lost 3 bases, and 11 bases lay between the germline ends. CDR3 region: CASSDQTDTEAFF. CDR3 coding DNA: TGTGCCAGCAGCGATCAAACGGACACTGAAGCTTTCTTT.

The sample holds one count of this clonotype. V is TRBV5-4 and J is TRBJ2-2; 7 bases agree with TRBD1. V shed 3 bases and J 6 bases; nucleotides not matched to a gene: 5. The germline gives CDR1 SGHNT, CDR2 YYREEE (reference sequence). CDR3 length equals 14 residues. The CDR3 bases are TGTGCCAGCAGCTACGGGACAGTGGCCGGGGAGCTGTTTTTT. Its translation is CASSYGTVAGELFF.

This chain connects TRBV20-1 to TRBJ1-2; TRBD1 matches at 9 bases. The junction had 6 bases not matched to a gene; V was cut back by 1 base and J by 6 bases. This CDR3 region has 14 residues. The germline V gene has CDR1 DFQATT and CDR2 SNEGSKA (reference sequence). This chain's CDR3 is CSARAPDRGDGYTF. The CDR3 DNA sequence: TGCAGTGCTAGAGCCCCGGACAGGGGAGATGGCTACACCTTC.

This clonotype was seen more than once but under ten times. This chain uses TRBV30 with TRBJ2-3, with D possibly matching TRBD2 (6 bases). Trimming took 0 bases from V and 3 from J, leaving 10 bases between them. Germline-derived CDR1 and CDR2 are GTSNPN and SVGIG (reference sequence). The CDR3 covers 14 residues. In DNA, the CDR3 is TGTGCCTGGAGTGTCTCCGGGACTACAGATACGCAGTATTTT. This translates into CAWSVSGTTDTQYF.

DNA for the CDR3: TGTGCCAGCAGCTTGGTGCCCCCCGAGACCCAGTACTTC. Its translation: CASSLVPPETQYF. The chain recombines TRBV5-6 with TRBJ2-5; D not resolved. Germline V gene lookup returns CDR1 SGHDT and CDR2 YYEEEE. CDR3 length equals 13 residues. The V and J ends lost 0 bases and 5 bases respectively, with 8 bases between them.

The count of this clonotype is one. J is TRBJ2-7 and V is TRBV29-1; 12 positions match TRBD2. Germline V gene lookup returns CDR1 SQVTM and CDR2 ANQGSEA. This CDR3 has 17 amino acids. The V gene end was trimmed by 3 bases and the J gene end by 5 bases; junction bases not matched to a gene: 14. In DNA, the CDR3 is TGCAGCGTTGAGGGGCTAGCGGGAGGGCTGGGTCTCGACGAGCAGTACTTC. The encoded protein is CSVEGLAGGLGLDEQYF.